These T cell receptor beta chains were read from a single sample in a study of shared clonotypes between healthy human individuals. Libraries were prepared by immunoSEQ multiplex PCR; TCRdb keeps only in-frame clonotypes and omits some of them. The table has around 700,000 clones, approximately 79% seen once. Sequencing was carried out using memory CD4+ T cells sorted from blood. These TCRs come from a woman aged 25 to 39 in good health. Both conserved end residues are part of each CDR3. The D gene is left open where the match is weak.

>TRBJ2-7|.|TRBV30
CACGIAYEQYF
>TRBJ1-4|TRBD1|TRBV7-9
CASSPGGQGGEKLFF
>TRBJ2-5|.|TRBV25-1
CASRGRTPIQETQYF
>TRBJ2-1|TRBD2|TRBV28
CASSSRLAGGLNEQFF
>TRBJ1-1|TRBD1|TRBV25-1
CASRTPPGQGAGTEAFF
>TRBJ2-7|.|TRBV11-2
CASSSAGTVSSYEQYF
>TRBJ2-6|TRBD1|TRBV18
CASSPIHTGAISGANVLTF
>TRBJ2-3|TRBD2|TRBV5-1
CASSLAAASGSSPDTQYF
>TRBJ1-4|TRBD1|TRBV6-5
CASRTGQGRDEKLFF
>TRBJ1-5|.|TRBV4-1
CASSQDEGNQPQHF
>TRBJ2-3|.|TRBV2
CATLRTAPSTDTQYF
>TRBJ2-7|TRBD1|TRBV7-9
CASSGPGQGVPYSSYEQYF
>TRBJ2-1|.|TRBV19
CASGNGAGFF
>TRBJ2-7|.|TRBV19
CARPPQRGSVPYEQYF
>TRBJ2-6|.|TRBV19
CASSMLGWSGANVLTF
>TRBJ2-3|.|TRBV10-1
CASSDSGHTQYF
>TRBJ1-2|.|TRBV7-3
CASSLSHTNYGYTF
>TRBJ1-1|.|TRBV21-1
CAGEPRDRGRCEAFF
>TRBJ1-3|.|TRBV18
CASSPMEGPGNTIYF
>TRBJ2-3|TRBD2|TRBV30
CAWIGAGVTDTQYF
>TRBJ1-1|.|TRBV7-9
CASSAPGTSNTEAFF
>TRBJ1-2|.|TRBV2
CASRADSNYGYTF
>TRBJ1-4|.|TRBV18
CASSRAAGVGEKLFF
>TRBJ2-7|TRBD2|TRBV7-8
CASSLAVGRDPGYEQYF
>TRBJ2-2|TRBD1|TRBV5-1
CASSPGQGDGELFF
>TRBJ1-1|TRBD1|TRBV5-1
CASSDRGQGSEAFF
>TRBJ2-1|.|TRBV30
CAWSVSGWGSLDEQFF
>TRBJ2-3|.|TRBV29-1
CSVGQPITDTQYF
>TRBJ2-5|.|TRBV18
CASSPQLGLQETQYF
>TRBJ2-5|.|TRBV7-2
CASSLTETQYF
>TRBJ2-2|TRBD2|TRBV5-1
CASSGASGRSVGELFF
>TRBJ2-6|.|TRBV5-6
CASSLVKARGGSGANVLTF
>TRBJ1-2|.|TRBV6-6
CASSSPTGSYGYTF
>TRBJ1-3|TRBD1|TRBV11-2
CASRQSGQRSSGNTIYF
>TRBJ1-1|.|TRBV9
CASNLQGEGRAFF
>TRBJ1-2|.|TRBV27
CASSFSQGPYGYTF
>TRBJ2-3|TRBD2|TRBV7-6
CASSPPGWASGGVSTQYF
>TRBJ1-5|.|TRBV30
CAWSRTGNQPQHF
>TRBJ2-5|.|TRBV6-5
CASSPSPRGRETQYF
>TRBJ2-5|.|TRBV21-1
CASTESQYETQYF
>TRBJ2-7|TRBD1|TRBV9
CASSVGAGTVYEQYF
>TRBJ1-1|.|TRBV7-9
CASSRLTVNTEAFF
>TRBJ2-2|.|TRBV19
CASSTGAGELFF
>TRBJ2-7|.|TRBV27
CASSLIGGASYEQYF
>TRBJ1-1|.|TRBV6-1
CASTGRGTEAFF
>TRBJ1-2|.|TRBV18
CASSPRGADGYTF
>TRBJ2-7|.|TRBV7-9
CASSLRRDPSYEQYF
>TRBJ1-4|TRBD1|TRBV29-1
CSARQGLNEKLFF